Listed below are T cell receptor beta chains from one sample, sequenced in a study of tumor-infiltrating lymphocytes in primary liver carcinoma. MiXCR, run by TCRdb on the multiplex PCR reads, gives a single entry per CDR3 protein. The data show over 95,000 distinct CDR3 sequences, 69% seen once. Sequenced: liver tumor tissue from sampling region 5. The receptors here all came from a woman aged 60 to 75 with primary liver carcinoma and hepatitis B virus infection. The CDR3 runs from the conserved cysteine through the conserved F or W. D genes are given only for firm matches. Rows may omit the clone size; those that give it use once, few, many or a size class.

length	V	size	J	D	CDR3	DNA
17	TRBV5-1	few	TRBJ2-5	.	CASSPHPRDTHPATQYF	TGCGCCAGCAGCCCCCACCCCCGGGACACCCATCCGGCGACCCAGTACTTC
15	TRBV28	.	TRBJ2-3	.	CGNSPVGGRTDTQYF	TGTGGCAACAGCCCCGTCGGGGGGCGGACAGATACGCAGTATTTT
15	TRBV28	once	TRBJ2-3	.	CASSSLLGNSDTRYF	TGCGCCAGCAGTTCCCTCCTCGGGAATTCAGATACGCGGTATTTT
14	TRBV12-3/TRBV12-4	.	TRBJ2-5	TRBD2	CVSSRREGRGTQYF	TGTGTCAGCAGTCGACGGGAGGGCCGGGGAACCCAGTACTTC
15	TRBV7-8	.	TRBJ1-4	.	CASSSRNGGNEKLFF	TGTGCCAGCAGCAGCCGGAACGGAGGTAATGAAAAACTGTTTTTT
14	TRBV11-2	.	TRBJ1-2	.	CACSFSQANHGYTF	TGTGCCTGCAGTTTTTCACAGGCTAACCATGGCTACACCTTC
17	TRBV11-2	.	TRBJ2-3	.	CASNLGGLTYTSDTQYF	TGTGCCAGTAACTTAGGGGGACTAACGTATACGTCAGATACGCAGTATTTT
16	TRBV29-1	.	TRBJ2-5	TRBD2	CSVEGLAGISQETQYF	TGCAGCGTTGAAGGGCTAGCGGGGATAAGTCAAGAGACCCAGTACTTT
13	TRBV11-2	.	TRBJ2-3	.	CTSSLNTWDTQYF	TGTACTAGCAGCTTAAATACCTGGGATACGCAGTATTTT
15	TRBV5-1	many	TRBJ2-1	TRBD2	CASSLGTSVYNEQFF	TGCGCCAGCAGCTTGGGGACTAGCGTCTACAATGAGCAGTTCTTC